This T cell receptor (beta chain) came from a study of blood T cell repertoires in COVID-19 (dated by TCRdb to the early 2020s). A note on the overall study: Samples from collaborators originated in the United States, Italy and Spain and spanned both the acute and convalescent phases of COVID-19. Sample metadata almost always included a de-identified subject ID, COVID-19 status, age in years and sex. The dataset comprised deeply sampled blood TCRbeta repertoires from subjects exposed to, actively infected with, or recovered from COVID-19. The material from the prospective study consisted of cDNA or gDNA derived from T cells, B-cell-depleted T cells, or PBMCs. The repertoires were released in a freely available public database intended as a resource for research on the immune response to SARS-CoV-2. Where HLA class I and class II types were available, the types were taken from metadata supplied by the sample provider, not from assay-based typing. Samples were obtained from the ongoing ImmuneRACE study (first 160 participants) and from roughly 1,300 subjects provided by 6 global collaborators.

Overall results and qualifications from the work: The amount of clinical and demographic metadata varied by source and participant and was provided uncurated.

TCRbeta CDR3 regions were amplified from genomic DNA using the immunoSEQ Assay, a bias-controlled multiplex PCR. For the original study's pipeline: Within the assay, amplification of reference gene primers was used to estimate how many nucleated cells each sample contained. To quantify the absolute abundance of each unique TCRbeta CDR3 rearrangement, sequence reads were collapsed and filtered. For each sample, productive Simpson clonality was calculated as the square root of Simpson's diversity index over productive rearrangements. The clones in this table, taken by TCRdb from immuneACCESS, are in-frame only. Not every clone is retained; where verified, under half of the shortfall comes from an unresolved V gene, and the cause of the rest is unknown. V and J calls and clone size come straight from that table; D and trimming were deduced from the DNA. Counted in this sample were 150,000 or so clones; over 80% of them appeared once. 10% to 15% of the sample goes to the ten largest clones.

Trimming takes 7 bases off V and 1 base off J; junction bases not matched to a gene: 10. The germline V gene (reference sequence) supplies CDR1 LNHDA and CDR2 SQIVND. There are 17 amino acids in the CDR3, from cysteine to phenylalanine inclusive. Only the CDR3 portion is preserved as DNA: 51 bases, with reading frame beginning at the first base. A word on this clone: The antigen this receptor binds is unknown. One base away there is no much larger clone; base qualities are not given.

In the prospective study, participants were about 18 to 95 years old, resided in about 25 geographic areas of the United States, and were enrolled through a virtual design. Cohort assignment in the prospective study relied on participant-reported clinical history from a screening survey and a study questionnaire. Recovered participants in ImmuneRACE Cohort 3 were defined by two consecutive negative NP/OP PCR tests, clearance by a healthcare professional, or resolution of symptoms. Each participant in the prospective study had whole blood, serum and a nasopharyngeal or oropharyngeal swab collected by mobile phlebotomists. Prospective study participants could optionally give additional blood draws and questionnaires over an approximately 2-month period. Blood samples from the prospective study were shipped frozen or at room temperature prior to DNA extraction.

The chain uses TRBV19 and TRBJ2-3, and TRBD2 matches 11 of the central bases. Sequenced material: PBMCs or T cells enriched from blood (not recorded which). This TCR was recovered from an older woman who had recovered from COVID-19. The nucleotide sequence is TGTGCCAGTACCCGGGAGGAACTAGCGGGAGGCACAGATACGCAGTATTTT. Its protein is CASTREELAGGTDTQYF.